This T cell receptor beta chain was recovered during a study of blood T cells in healthy people across ages. A sample-barcoded 5' primer and a J-beta primer mix were used in a second PCR of roughly 6 to 12 cycles. TCRdb processed the 5' RACE reads anew with MiXCR; each CDR3 protein has one entry. The table records 1,800,000 or so distinct CDR3 sequences, about two fifths of them present only once. Donors were healthy Caucasian individuals from Russia aged roughly 6 to 95. Whenever a sample was processed, at least 6 million PBMCs were isolated. This clonotype was counted only a few times. Its antigen is currently unknown. Study-level results: Greater diversity and more naive CD4+ cells were seen in long-lived donors than in aged donors. Unsorted PBMCs ruled out conclusive naive versus antigen-experienced comparison.

The clonotype was recovered from a human donor in good health. The sequenced material came from blood.

The CDR3 nucleotides are TGTGCCAGCAGCTTAGAGGGTAGCACGACAGATACGCAGTATTTT. Protein sequence: CASSLEGSTTDTQYF. J is TRBJ2-3 and V is TRBV7-9; D is unresolved. With 1 base removed from V and 3 bases from J, the gap between germline ends came to 11 bases. This CDR3 has 15 residues. Per germline, CDR1 SEHNR and CDR2 FQNEAQ (reference sequence).